One sample yielded the 7 T cell receptor beta chains listed below, sequenced in a study of blood T cell repertoires in COVID-19. The data were produced by immunoSEQ multiplex PCR, yet TCRdb's version contains in-frame clones alone and is incomplete. The sample lists 200,000 to 250,000 clones, more than 85% occurring once. Sequenced sample: peripheral blood. The receptor source for this set is a man in his 60s with COVID-19, enrolled during active disease.

The chain combines TRBV6-5 with TRBJ1-6; D call uncertain. CDR1 and CDR2 (germline): MNHEY, SVGAGI. CDR3 length: 15 residues. V was cut by 0 bases and J by 6 bases, with 9 bases left in between. The CDR3 coding sequence is TGTGCCAGCAGTTACTCGGGTCAGGTTAATTCACCCCTCCACTTT. Protein sequence: CASSYSGQVNSPLHF.

The chain carries TRBV19 and TRBJ2-7; 7 bases fit TRBD1. The CDR3 consists of 16 residues. Germline CDR1 LNHDA, CDR2 SQIVND (reference sequence). Losses at the gene ends were 4 bases for V and 3 bases for J; bases not matched to a gene: 12. The CDR3 region has the DNA TGTGCCAGTAGTACCCGGACAGGCTTACGATTCTACGAGCAGTACTTC. Its protein product is CASSTRTGLRFYEQYF.

V and J are TRBV3-1 (or the pseudogene TRBV3-2) and TRBJ1-1; D is undetermined. Trimming stripped 2 bases from V and 5 bases from J, with 12 bases between. The CDR3 is 14 residues long. Germline V gives CDR1 LGHDT, CDR2 YNNKEL (reference sequence). CDR3 DNA sequence: TGTGCCAGCAGCCAAACGGGATCGTGGACTGAAGCTTTCTTT. Translating gives CASSQTGSWTEAFF.

As to this clone: The identical CDR3 is also encoded by other nucleotide sequences in the sample. The chain combines TRBV7-9 with TRBJ1-3; unclear D gene. From germline, CDR1 is SEHNR and CDR2 FQNEAQ (reference sequence). V was shortened by 2 bases and J by 0 bases, with 5 bases between the two germline ends. CDR3 length: 14 amino acids. The CDR3 DNA reads as TGTGCCAGCAGCTTAACTAGCTCTGGAAACACCATATATTTT. Residues: CASSLTSSGNTIYF.

The V and J genes are TRBV9 and TRBJ2-7, with 9 bases identical to TRBD1. CDR3 size: 15 residues. Trimming took 4 bases from V and 3 from J; bases not matched to a gene: 8. The germline V gene encodes CDR1 SGDLS and CDR2 YYNGEE. The CDR3 spells CASSPRDREHYEQYF. The CDR3 nucleotides are TGTGCCAGCAGCCCTCGGGACAGGGAACACTACGAGCAGTACTTC.

The J gene is TRBJ1-6, the V gene TRBV5-8; perhaps TRBD1 as D (6 bases). Trimming cost V 7 bases and J 10 bases, with 12 bases left between them. The CDR3 consists of 12 residues. The V gene's germline CDR1 is SGHTS and CDR2 YDEGEE. The CDR3 DNA reads as TGTGCCAGCCGCCAGGGGCAGTCACCCCTCCACTTT. Encoded protein: CASRQGQSPLHF.

The J gene is TRBJ1-5, the V gene TRBV4-3; no clear D. CDR3 length: 17 amino acids. Per germline, CDR1 LGHNA and CDR2 YSLEER. V gave up 1 base and J gave up 0 bases, with 13 bases separating them. CDR3 region: CASSQVWTRNSNQPQHF. CDR3 DNA sequence: TGCGCCAGCAGCCAAGTGTGGACTAGGAATAGCAATCAGCCCCAGCATTTT.